The 15 T cell receptor beta chains below all came from one sample that was sequenced in a study of T cells after yellow fever vaccination (dated by TCRdb to the late 2010s). The library was generated by 5' RACE. This sample was sequenced with an Illumina HiSeq 2500. Using fastp at Q25 and MiXCR, TCRdb reprocessed the public reads and kept productive beta chains. Rows with one shared CDR3 protein collapse into an entry with the most common genes and DNA. The table for this sample lists hundreds of thousands of distinct CDR3 sequences; about 6.2% of them were counted only once. Clones ranked in the top ten supply 15% of the sample. What this sample's treatment or condition label stands for: live attenuated yellow fever vaccine strain. The starting material was PBMCs, obtained 5 days after the yellow fever booster vaccination. These receptors all stem from a man aged 30-40 years who received the YFV17D yellow fever vaccine.

The genes are TRBV5-1 and TRBJ2-7; TRBD2 matches at 8 bases. Germline-derived CDR1 and CDR2 are SGHRS and YFSETQ. The CDR3 is 17 amino acids. The junction had 13 bases not matched to a gene; V was cut back by 3 bases and J by 2 bases. The CDR3 DNA reads TGCGCCAGCAGCTCCTCCCGGGGACTAGTCTCTACCTACGAGCAGTACTTC. It is translated as CASSSSRGLVSTYEQYF.

The CDR3 region has the DNA TGTGCCAGCAGTCCTTGGCGTACAGATACGCAGTATTTT. It is translated as CASSPWRTDTQYF. The gene calls are TRBV7-2 and TRBJ2-3, with D unclear. The CDR3 is 13 residues long. The germline gives CDR1 SGHTA, CDR2 FQGNSA. Trimming took off 6 bases at V and 3 bases at J, with 10 bases between the two ends.

The chain employs TRBV10-2 and TRBJ2-5, with D possibly being TRBD2 (6 bases). V was trimmed by 2 bases and J by 3 bases, leaving 16 bases between them. Germline CDR1 reads WSHSY; CDR2 reads SAAADI. The CDR3 totals 16 residues. The CDR3 region is CASSEGRGLAEETQYF. CDR3 nucleotides: TGCGCCAGCAGTGAGGGGCGGGGTTTGGCGGAAGAGACCCAGTACTTC.

This clonotype was detected many times. The chain has TRBV5-1 and TRBJ2-3; 7 bases match TRBD1. V shed 4 bases and J 6 bases; nucleotides not matched to a gene: 8. CDR1 is SGHRS and CDR2 is YFSETQ in the germline V gene. The CDR3 runs to 14 residues. The CDR3 nucleotides are TGCGCCAGCAGCCCCGGGACAGAAGGGGATACGCAGTATTTT. Protein product: CASSPGTEGDTQYF.

This clonotype was observed once. This sequence joins TRBV27 and TRBJ1-1; 9 nucleotides line up with TRBD1. This CDR3 is built from 16 residues. From germline, CDR1 is MNHEY and CDR2 SMNVEV (reference sequence). J was trimmed by 0 bases and V by 6 bases; bases with no gene match: 8. The CDR3 region is CASRVRDRELNTEAFF. The CDR3 DNA is TGTGCCAGCAGAGTCCGGGACAGGGAATTGAACACTGAAGCTTTCTTT.

This clonotype was observed at least ten times. The chain joins TRBV7-9 to TRBJ2-1; D gene unclear. This CDR3 comprises 14 residues. Trimming pared 5 bases from V and 4 bases from J, leaving 12 bases between. Germline V gives CDR1 SEHNR, CDR2 FQNEAQ (reference sequence). This chain's CDR3 is CASSPLGGYNEQFF. The CDR3 nucleotides are TGTGCCAGCAGCCCCCTGGGCGGATACAATGAGCAGTTCTTC.

The chain employs TRBV4-2 and TRBJ1-5, with D possibly matching TRBD1 (5 bases). The CDR3 spans 14 residues. Looked up from germline, CDR1 is LGHNA and CDR2 is YNFKEQ. V was pared by 0 bases and J by 9 bases, with 12 bases between. Here the CDR3 DNA reads TGTGCCAGCAGCCAAGACAGGGTAGCGGGGCCCCAGCATTTT. Translation gives CASSQDRVAGPQHF.

The rearrangement links TRBV11-1 to TRBJ2-4; maybe TRBD1 (6 bases). The CDR3 spans 21 residues. Germline CDR1 SGHAT, CDR2 FQDESV (reference sequence). V gave up 4 bases and J gave up 0 bases, with 28 bases separating them. The CDR3 nucleotides read TGTGCCAGCAGCTCATCCTCTCCGGGACAAACTCCGGACTTAGCCAAAAACATTCAGTACTTC. Translated: CASSSSSPGQTPDLAKNIQYF.

This clonotype was detected many times. The chain combines TRBV5-1 with TRBJ2-1; 7 bases are a match to TRBD2. V lost 7 bases to trimming and J lost 4 bases; unmatched junction nucleotides: 17. Germline-derived CDR1 and CDR2 are SGHRS and YFSETQ. CDR3 length: 17 amino acids. The CDR3 here is CASGISPRILAYNEQFF. The CDR3 bases are TGCGCCAGCGGAATTAGCCCCCGAATACTAGCGTACAATGAGCAGTTCTTC. The whole variable domain, filled in from reference TRBV5-1 and TRBJ2-1, reads KAGVTQTPRYLIKTRGQQVTLSCSPISGHRSVSWYQQTPGQGLQFLFEYFSETQRNKGNFPGRFSGRQFSNSRSEMNVSTLELGDSALYLCASGISPRILAYNEQFFGPGTRLTVL.

This clonotype turned up a few times. The chain uses TRBV20-1 and TRBJ2-7; the match to TRBD2 covers 7 bases. Germline CDR1 DFQATT, CDR2 SNEGSKA (reference sequence). The length of the CDR3 is 13 residues. V dropped 6 bases and J dropped 4; count of bases not matched to a gene: 9. For the CDR3, the DNA is TGCAGTGCCCCCCTCGGGGGGAAATACGAGCAGTACTTC. Its protein is CSAPLGGKYEQYF.

This clonotype has at least ten counts. The V gene is TRBV5-1, the J gene TRBJ2-2, with a possible D match to TRBD2 (5 bases). Trimming left V 3 bases short and J 6 bases short, with 15 bases between. Per germline, CDR1 SGHRS and CDR2 YFSETQ. The CDR3 has 15 residues. The CDR3 DNA is TGCGCCAGCAGCTCCGGTGGCGGGTTATCCGGGGAGCTGTTTTTT. Its protein product is CASSSGGGLSGELFF.

This clonotype has just a few counts. The chain has TRBV4-3 and TRBJ2-2; D gene ambiguous. Trimming took 0 bases from V and 6 from J, leaving 8 bases between them. Per the germline V gene, CDR1 is LGHNA and CDR2 is YSLEER. The CDR3 contains 14 residues. The CDR3 reads CASSQDPSSGELFF. CDR3 DNA: TGCGCCAGCAGCCAAGATCCGAGTTCCGGGGAGCTGTTTTTT.

This clonotype was observed a few times. V is TRBV5-1 and J is TRBJ2-5; D is uncertain. V was cut by 1 base and J by 0 bases, with 4 bases left in between. CDR3 length: 13 residues. In germline, CDR1 is SGHRS, CDR2 YFSETQ. The chain's CDR3 is CASSLYDQETQYF. CDR3 DNA: TGCGCCAGCAGCTTGTACGACCAAGAGACCCAGTACTTC.

The chain joins TRBV2 to TRBJ2-3; 7 bases match TRBD2. V shed 1 base and J 5 bases; nucleotides not matched to a gene: 12. This CDR3 has 17 amino acids. Germline values: CDR1 SNHLY, CDR2 FYNNEI. CDR3 nucleotide sequence: TGTGCCAGCAGTGAAGGTCGGTGGCGGGAGAGGATAGATACGCAGTATTTT. This gives the protein CASSEGRWRERIDTQYF.

In its sample, this clonotype was seen many times. This chain links TRBV18 with TRBJ2-7, with 11 bases matching TRBD1. CDR3 length: 16 residues. With V trimmed by 4 bases and J by 5 bases, 10 bases remained unmatched. Germline values: CDR1 KGHSH, CDR2 LQKENI. The CDR3 reads CASSLGQGGSVDEQYF. Written as DNA, the CDR3 is TGTGCCAGCTCACTGGGACAGGGGGGGTCTGTGGACGAGCAGTACTTC.